The clone carrying this TCR beta chain was observed once. The data stem from a study of T cell changes during pregnancy in multiple sclerosis. CDR1 is SNHLY, CDR2 FYNNEI, per germline. Trimming removed 7 bases at V and 5 bases at J, with 12 bases between. CDR3 length: 13 amino acids. Sequencing used immunoSEQ multiplex PCR; TCRdb keeps in-frame clones, though not all of them. The table includes about 40,000 clones, roughly 89% detected once. The input for sequencing was CD4+ T cells from peripheral blood mononuclear cells, taken in the first trimester of pregnancy. This chain joins TRBV2 and TRBJ1-5, with D maybe TRBD1 (5 bases). This TCR derives from a female donor with multiple sclerosis, enrolled in a pregnancy study. The CDR3 DNA sequence: TGTGCCAGCAACGCCAGGGTTTATCAGCCCCAGCATTTT. Its protein is CASNARVYQPQHF.